The present T cell receptor (beta chain) was sequenced within a study of beta chain features in type 1 diabetes. Turning to the study itself: There was similarity between patients and healthy donors in age, gender and cell yields. There were some 100,000,000 sorted cells examined across all samples.

Study results and limitations: The naive, central memory and Treg TCRB repertoires showed an apparent similarity that was greater among patients than among healthy donors. Diminished insertions and augmented deletions at VDJ junctions characterized type 1 diabetes patients.

Every isolated RNA sample was fully reverse transcribed, so sequencing captured expressed TCRB transcripts. Libraries were prepared by immunoSEQ multiplex PCR; TCRdb keeps only in-frame clonotypes and omits some of them. The sample has over 350,000 clones, approximately 15% seen once; the top ten hold under 0.02%. With respect to this clone: Antigen unknown.

Germline CDR1 SNHLY, CDR2 FYNNEI. Trimming took 10 bases from V and 6 from J, leaving 18 bases between them. The CDR3 runs to 13 residues. The chain combines TRBV2 with TRBJ1-1; the D gene is possibly TRBD1 (6 bases). The sequence was collected from a woman in her late teens or twenties in good health. The specimen was naive CD4+ T cells from blood. The CDR3 reads CATKGGDFAEAFF. The DNA of the CDR3 is TGTGCCACCAAAGGGGGGGATTTCGCTGAAGCTTTCTTT.